Listed below are T cell receptor beta chains from one sample, sequenced in a study of Graves' ophthalmopathy and Graves' hyperthyroidism. TCRdb fed the multiplex PCR reads into MiXCR, producing one record per CDR3 protein. This repertoire shows 740,000 or so distinct CDR3 sequences, roughly 40% found once; its top ten account for 44%. Sequencing was performed on peripheral blood. Source of these receptors: an adult man with Graves' ophthalmopathy. Each CDR3 is given with its conserved first and last residue. Where a row states a size, it is once, few, many or the class of an expanded clone; other rows omit it.

j_call cdr3_length v_call clone_size cdr3_aa
TRBJ1-2 14 TRBV7-9 NA CASSLDRLNYDYTF
TRBJ1-1 16 TRBV7-2 NA CASSLGETGAGTEAFF
TRBJ1-6 17 TRBV20-1 NA CSARDGAETSNNSPLHF
TRBJ2-1 13 TRBV29-1 few CSAAQGRVNEQFF
TRBJ1-1 16 TRBV20-1 once CSARALISGTPNEAFF
TRBJ1-2 15 TRBV3-1 few CASSQDEVSLYGYTF
TRBJ1-2 12 TRBV10-1 NA CASNPLDGGYTF
TRBJ2-5 16 TRBV20-1 NA CSGGTGLAGAIETQYF
TRBJ1-6 12 TRBV7-9 many CASSLDPRALHF
TRBJ2-2 16 TRBV6-5 NA CASTLRGTGNTGELFF
TRBJ1-4 14 TRBV25-1 NA CASSVIRVGEKLFF
TRBJ1-5 16 TRBV7-2 many CASSLIGGQSNQPQHF
TRBJ2-5 14 TRBV10-2 many CASRLAGTQETQYF
TRBJ1-6 14 TRBV7-2 few CASSLPRNNSPLHF
TRBJ2-5 13 TRBV9 few CASSLDEFMTQYF
TRBJ2-7 15 TRBV24-1 NA CASSLYGTGDHEQYF
TRBJ1-1 14 TRBV25-1 many CASSFGQEGTEAFF
TRBJ2-2 15 TRBV7-7 NA CASSKSGTVTGELFF
TRBJ1-1 12 TRBV19 many CASSFPDTEAFF
TRBJ2-7 16 TRBV19 many CASSMSGTRGFYEQYF
TRBJ1-2 14 TRBV10-3 NA CAISDAGGRRGYTF
TRBJ1-1 18 TRBV19 NA CASSTDPNRGFLNTEAFF
TRBJ2-7 14 TRBV7-9 many CASSGTERTYEQYF
TRBJ1-2 15 TRBV7-9 many CASSPRGQTNYGYTF
TRBJ1-4 13 TRBV25-1 NA CASGDGIDEKLFF
TRBJ1-6 14 TRBV7-9 many CASSNRDRGSPLHF
TRBJ2-7 15 TRBV20-1 few CSARVPGGYSYEQYF
TRBJ2-7 15 TRBV2 many CASSPLTAISYEQYF
TRBJ1-6 11 TRBV12-3/TRBV12-4 many CASTRQGPLHF
TRBJ1-1 13 TRBV15 NA CATSSEGRTEAFF
TRBJ1-6 16 TRBV20-1 NA CSARDLGGSHNSPLHF
TRBJ2-7 14 TRBV7-2 few CASSRTFREGEQYF
TRBJ1-1 14 TRBV10-3 many CATTKTGQNTEAFF
TRBJ2-5 14 TRBV29-1 many CSGTSGPSDETQYF
TRBJ1-2 11 TRBV29-1 NA CSLGPLDGYTF
TRBJ2-5 15 TRBV10-3 many CAISDEIAGEKTQYF
TRBJ1-1 14 TRBV29-1 NA CSAELGQPNTEAFF
TRBJ2-6 17 TRBV25-1 once CASSPNGQTSGANVLTF
TRBJ2-2 17 TRBV7-9 few CASSLVPLGANTGELFF
TRBJ1-5 17 TRBV24-1 many CATSDPTPGQGYQPQHF
TRBJ1-4 14 TRBV2 NA CASRTGQVNEKLFF
TRBJ2-7 14 TRBV7-2 once CASSLAQNSYEQYF
TRBJ1-2 15 TRBV7-9 few CASSLFLTDPLGYTF
TRBJ2-2 16 TRBV9 NA CASSSRANGKTGELFF
TRBJ2-5 13 TRBV24-1 NA CATSEGRQETQYF
TRBJ1-2 15 TRBV19 few CASTTGDRANYGYTF
TRBJ2-6 16 TRBV7-2 NA CASSYSISSGANVLTF
TRBJ1-1 14 TRBV11-2 NA CASSFLAAGSEAFF
TRBJ2-7 15 TRBV5-1 many CASSLRPGSSYEQYF
TRBJ1-1 15 TRBV10-3 few CASSYLTGRNTEAFF
TRBJ1-2 13 TRBV15 NA CATSRGTEDGYTF
TRBJ1-2 11 TRBV10-3 NA CAISDRAGNTF
TRBJ1-1 17 TRBV5-1 NA CASSLVSGGMMNTEAFF
TRBJ2-2 16 TRBV25-1 NA CASSYGASGNTGELFF
TRBJ2-5 15 TRBV29-1 many CSVELLQGRPETQYF
TRBJ1-5 14 TRBV24-1 NA CATSDPTGRQTRHF
TRBJ1-1 15 TRBV14 many CASSQVPRVGSEAFF